This T cell receptor beta chain emerged from a study of T cells in Graves' hyperthyroidism and ophthalmopathy. This clonotype was counted a few times. Germline V gene lookup returns CDR1 GTSNPN and CDR2 SVGIG (reference sequence). The ends lost 3 bases at V and 5 bases at J; junction bases unmatched: 9. The CDR3 loop spans 14 amino acids. RNA transcripts served as the template for amplifying TCR beta CDR3 regions. First-round RT-PCR targeting the TCR CDR3 was performed with the HTBI primer set. MiXCR was run by TCRdb on the multiplex PCR reads, yielding one entry per CDR3 protein. The data contain roughly 570,000 distinct CDR3 sequences, about 43% of them singletons.

The source of this sequence is a woman aged 18-29 years with Graves' hyperthyroidism. Sequenced material: peripheral blood or thyroid tissue (not recorded which). The rearrangement links TRBV30 to TRBJ2-5, with TRBD1 identical over 7 bases. In nucleotides, the CDR3 is TGTGCCTGGAGGACGACAGGGTTCCGGGAGACCCAGTACTTC. Amino acids: CAWRTTGFRETQYF.